Below, one T cell receptor (beta chain) is given with its context. Antigen: not known. The germline gives CDR1 SGHRS, CDR2 YFSETQ. The V end lost 6 bases, the J end lost 4 bases, and 10 bases lay between the germline ends. This CDR3 has 13 residues. The data belong to a study of T cell repertoires in ileal Crohn's disease. The wider study: Median disease duration was roughly 8.4 years; roughly 40% smoked at surgery. At postoperative colonoscopy, neoterminal ileum biopsies were taken as M6.

Time point described: neoterminal ileum biopsy at postoperative endoscopy, about 6 months after surgery. The study, taken as a whole, reports: Endoscopy was done a median around 6.4 months after surgery.

Sequencing was performed with immunoSEQ multiplex PCR; in TCRdb, only in-frame clones are kept and a portion is missing. The data show roughly 3,000 clones, about nine tenths seen once. The sample was ileal tissue. The receptor comes from an adult with Crohn's disease. The chain combines TRBV5-1 with TRBJ2-2; tentatively, D is TRBD1 (5 bases). In DNA form, the CDR3 reads TGCGCCAGCACCAGGGTGTCCACCGGGGAGCTGTTTTTT. Translated: CASTRVSTGELFF.